This TCR beta chain was profiled in a study of cytomegalovirus exposure and HLA in healthy donors. Germline V CDR1 and CDR2: SGHNT, YYREEE (reference sequence). V trimming: 3 bases; J trimming: 7 bases; junction bases outside the gene matches: 11. The CDR3 contains 16 residues. This clone was recorded once. Primers included in the PCR were 60 Vbeta and 13 Jbeta primers. Here immunoSEQ multiplex PCR was the method, and the copy in TCRdb shows in-frame clones only, minus some. The sample yields approximately 150,000 clones, 84% seen once. This chain connects TRBV5-4 to TRBJ1-5, with TRBD1 matching over 9 bases. Sequenced: PBMCs. This TCR derives from a man under 40 in good health and CMV-seronegative. CDR3 amino acids: CASSSWGQGTRQPQHF. The CDR3 nucleotides are TGTGCCAGCAGCTCCTGGGGACAGGGCACCAGACAGCCCCAGCATTTT.